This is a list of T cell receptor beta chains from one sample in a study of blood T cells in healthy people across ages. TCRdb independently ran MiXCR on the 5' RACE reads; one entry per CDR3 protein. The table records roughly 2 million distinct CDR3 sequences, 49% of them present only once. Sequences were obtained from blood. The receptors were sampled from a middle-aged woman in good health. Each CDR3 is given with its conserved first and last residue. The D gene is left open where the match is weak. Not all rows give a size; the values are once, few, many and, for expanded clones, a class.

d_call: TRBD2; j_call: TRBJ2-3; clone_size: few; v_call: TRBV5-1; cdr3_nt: TGCGCCAGCAGCTCGGGACTAGCGGGGGGGCCCTCTAGCACAGATACGCAGTATTTT; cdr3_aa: CASSSGLAGGPSSTDTQYF
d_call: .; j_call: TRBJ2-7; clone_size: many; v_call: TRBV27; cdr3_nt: TGTGCCAGCAGCCTCTCACGAAGCTCCTACGAGCAGTACTTC; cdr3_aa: CASSLSRSSYEQYF
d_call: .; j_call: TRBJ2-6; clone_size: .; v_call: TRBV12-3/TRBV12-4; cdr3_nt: TGTGCCAGCAGACCACAGGACTCTGGGGCCAACGTCCTGACTTTC; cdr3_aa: CASRPQDSGANVLTF
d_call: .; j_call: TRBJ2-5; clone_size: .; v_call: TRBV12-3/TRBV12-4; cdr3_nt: TGTGCCAACAGTTTCGAGAGGGAAGGCCAAGAGACCCAGTACTTC; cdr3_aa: CANSFEREGQETQYF
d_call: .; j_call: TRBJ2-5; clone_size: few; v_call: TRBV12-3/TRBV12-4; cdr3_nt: TGTGCCAGCAAAACGGGGGCGGACTGGTCCCAGTACTTC; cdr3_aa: CASKTGADWSQYF
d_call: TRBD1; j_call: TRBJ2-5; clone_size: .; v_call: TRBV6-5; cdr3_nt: TGTGCCAGCAGTTTTTCGTCGGACAGGGGAGAGACCCAGTACTTC; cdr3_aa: CASSFSSDRGETQYF
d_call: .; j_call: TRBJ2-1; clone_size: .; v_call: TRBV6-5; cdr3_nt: TGTGCCAGCCTTGCGAACAATGAGCAGTTCTTC; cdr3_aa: CASLANNEQFF
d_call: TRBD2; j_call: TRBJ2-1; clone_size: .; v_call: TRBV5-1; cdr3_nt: TGCGCCAGCAGCTTGGCGGGGGGAGTCAGGAATGAGCAGTTCTTC; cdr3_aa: CASSLAGGVRNEQFF
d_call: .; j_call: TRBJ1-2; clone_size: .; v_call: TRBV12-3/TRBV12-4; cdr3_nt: TGTGCCAGCAGTGAAACAGCTACTAACTATGGCTACACCTTC; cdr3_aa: CASSETATNYGYTF
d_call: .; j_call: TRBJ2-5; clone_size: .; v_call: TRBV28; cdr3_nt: TGTGCCAGCAGTTTATACCGCTTAGAGACCCAGTACTTC; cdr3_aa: CASSLYRLETQYF
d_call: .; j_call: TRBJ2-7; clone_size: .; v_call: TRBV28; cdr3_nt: TGTGCCAGCAGTACCTACAGGGCCACCTACGAGCAGTACTTC; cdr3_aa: CASSTYRATYEQYF
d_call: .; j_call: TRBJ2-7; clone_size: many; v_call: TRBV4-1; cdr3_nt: TGCGCCAGCATAGGGGACACAAACGAGCAGTACTTC; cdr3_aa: CASIGDTNEQYF
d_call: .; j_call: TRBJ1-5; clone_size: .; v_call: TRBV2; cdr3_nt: TGTGCCAGCAGTGAAGGTTTACTGGGAAATCAGCCCCAGCATTTT; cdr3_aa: CASSEGLLGNQPQHF
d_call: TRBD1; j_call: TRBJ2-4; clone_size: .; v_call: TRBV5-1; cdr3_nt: TGCGCCAGCAGCCCGGAACAGGGGTATGGCAAAAACATTCAGTACTTC; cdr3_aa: CASSPEQGYGKNIQYF
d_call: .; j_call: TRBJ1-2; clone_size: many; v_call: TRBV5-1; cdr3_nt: TGCGCCAGCAGCTCGGGACTTAACTATGGCTACACCTTC; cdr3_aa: CASSSGLNYGYTF
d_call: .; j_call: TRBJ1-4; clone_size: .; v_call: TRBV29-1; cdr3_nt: TGCAGCGTTGAAGTGATAGCCTCCCATAATGAAAAACTGTTTTTT; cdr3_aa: CSVEVIASHNEKLFF
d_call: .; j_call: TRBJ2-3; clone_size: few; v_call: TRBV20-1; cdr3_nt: TGCAGTGCTAGAGAGTATGGGACGGCCGGGGAAAGGGATACGCAGTATTTT; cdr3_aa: CSAREYGTAGERDTQYF
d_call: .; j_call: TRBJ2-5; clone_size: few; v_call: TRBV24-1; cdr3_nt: TGTGCCACCAGTGATTTCGATGGCGGGCAAGAGACCCAGTACTTC; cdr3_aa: CATSDFDGGQETQYF
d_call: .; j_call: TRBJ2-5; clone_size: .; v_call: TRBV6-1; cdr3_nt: TGTGCCAGCATCAGAAGATCTCCCAGGTACCAAGAGACCCAGTACTTC; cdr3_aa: CASIRRSPRYQETQYF
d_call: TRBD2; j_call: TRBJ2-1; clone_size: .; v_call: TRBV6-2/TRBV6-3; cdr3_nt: TGTGCCAGCAGTTACGAAGGTGGTAGCGGGGTCCTTAGCGATGAGCAGTTCTTC; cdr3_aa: CASSYEGGSGVLSDEQFF